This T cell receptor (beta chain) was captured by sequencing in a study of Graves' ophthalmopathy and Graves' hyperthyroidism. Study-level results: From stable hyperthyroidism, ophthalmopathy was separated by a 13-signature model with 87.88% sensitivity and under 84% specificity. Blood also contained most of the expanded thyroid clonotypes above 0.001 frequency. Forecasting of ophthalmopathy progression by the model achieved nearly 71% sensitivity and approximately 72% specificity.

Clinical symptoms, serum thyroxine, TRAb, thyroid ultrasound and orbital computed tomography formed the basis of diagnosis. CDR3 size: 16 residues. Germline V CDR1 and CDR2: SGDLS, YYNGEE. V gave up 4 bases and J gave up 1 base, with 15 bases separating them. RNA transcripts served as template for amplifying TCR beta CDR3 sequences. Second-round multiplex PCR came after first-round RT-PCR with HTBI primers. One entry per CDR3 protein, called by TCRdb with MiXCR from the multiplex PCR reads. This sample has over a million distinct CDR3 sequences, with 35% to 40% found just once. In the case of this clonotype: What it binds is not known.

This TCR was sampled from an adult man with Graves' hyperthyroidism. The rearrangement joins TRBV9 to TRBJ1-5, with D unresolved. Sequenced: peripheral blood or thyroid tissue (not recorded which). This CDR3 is CASSPSAEFSNQPQHF. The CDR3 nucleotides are TGTGCCAGCAGCCCATCAGCGGAGTTCAGCAATCAGCCCCAGCATTTT.